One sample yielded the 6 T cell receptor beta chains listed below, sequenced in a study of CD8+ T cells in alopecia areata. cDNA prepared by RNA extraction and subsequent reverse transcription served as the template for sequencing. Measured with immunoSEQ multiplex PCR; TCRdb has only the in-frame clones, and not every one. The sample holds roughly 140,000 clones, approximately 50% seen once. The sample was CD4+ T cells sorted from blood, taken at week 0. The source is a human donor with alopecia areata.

This CDR3 is CAWTRTGPNTEAFF. CDR3 nucleotides: TGTGCCTGGACCCGGACAGGGCCGAACACTGAAGCTTTCTTT. V and J are TRBV30 and TRBJ1-1, with 8 bases that match TRBD1. Germline V gene lookup returns CDR1 GTSNPN and CDR2 SVGIG (reference sequence). CDR3 length: 14 residues. J lost 1 base, V lost 4 bases, and 5 bases had no gene match.

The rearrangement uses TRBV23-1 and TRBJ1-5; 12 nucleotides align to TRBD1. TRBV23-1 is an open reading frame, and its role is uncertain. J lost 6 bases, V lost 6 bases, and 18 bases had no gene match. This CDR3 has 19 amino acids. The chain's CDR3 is CASRHKFRDRGLGGQPQHF. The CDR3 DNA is TGCGCCAGCAGACACAAATTCCGGGACAGGGGGCTGGGTGGTCAGCCCCAGCATTTT.

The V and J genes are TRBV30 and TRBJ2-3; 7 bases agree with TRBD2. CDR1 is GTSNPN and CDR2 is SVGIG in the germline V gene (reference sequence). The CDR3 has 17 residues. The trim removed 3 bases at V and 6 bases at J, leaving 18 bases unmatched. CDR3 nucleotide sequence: TGTGCCTGGAGCCTAGGCGCGAATAGCGGGTGGGGGGATACGCAGTATTTT. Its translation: CAWSLGANSGWGDTQYF.

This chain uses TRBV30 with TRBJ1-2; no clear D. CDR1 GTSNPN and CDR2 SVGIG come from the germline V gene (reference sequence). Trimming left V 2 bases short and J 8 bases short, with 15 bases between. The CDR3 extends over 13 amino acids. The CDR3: CAWSKINSGGYTF. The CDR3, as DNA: TGTGCCTGGAGTAAGATAAACTCCGGGGGCTACACCTTC.

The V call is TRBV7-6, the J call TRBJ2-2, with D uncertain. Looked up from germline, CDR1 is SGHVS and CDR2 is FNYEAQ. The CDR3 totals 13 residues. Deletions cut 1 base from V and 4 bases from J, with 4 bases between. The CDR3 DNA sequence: TGTGCCAGCAGCTTAGAGGGCACCGGGGAGCTGTTTTTT. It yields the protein CASSLEGTGELFF.

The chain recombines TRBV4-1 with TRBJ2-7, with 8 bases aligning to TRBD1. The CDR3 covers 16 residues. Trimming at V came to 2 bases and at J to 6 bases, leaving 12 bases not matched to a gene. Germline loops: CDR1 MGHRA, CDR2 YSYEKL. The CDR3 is CASSQTRDRIMGEQYF. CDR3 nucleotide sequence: TGCGCCAGCAGCCAAACCCGGGACAGGATAATGGGCGAGCAGTACTTC.